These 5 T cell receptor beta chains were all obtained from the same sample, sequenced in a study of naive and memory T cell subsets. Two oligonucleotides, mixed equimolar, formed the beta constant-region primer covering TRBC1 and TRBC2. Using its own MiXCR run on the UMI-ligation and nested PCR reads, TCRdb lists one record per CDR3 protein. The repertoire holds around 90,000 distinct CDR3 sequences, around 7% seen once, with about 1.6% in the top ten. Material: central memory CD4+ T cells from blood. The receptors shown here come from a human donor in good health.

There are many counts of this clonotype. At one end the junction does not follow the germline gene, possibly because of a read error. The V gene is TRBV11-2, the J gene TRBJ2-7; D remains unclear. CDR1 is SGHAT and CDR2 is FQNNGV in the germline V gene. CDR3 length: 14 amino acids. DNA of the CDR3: TGTGCCAGCAGTTTAGGGTACAGCTCTTACGAGCAGTACTTC. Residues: CASSLGYSSYEQYF.

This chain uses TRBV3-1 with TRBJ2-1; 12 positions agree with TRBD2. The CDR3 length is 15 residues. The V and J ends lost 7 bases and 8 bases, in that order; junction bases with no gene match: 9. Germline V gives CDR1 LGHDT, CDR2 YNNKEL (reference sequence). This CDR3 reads CASKLSSGRAHEQFF. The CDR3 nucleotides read TGTGCCAGCAAGTTATCTAGCGGGAGGGCCCATGAGCAGTTCTTC.

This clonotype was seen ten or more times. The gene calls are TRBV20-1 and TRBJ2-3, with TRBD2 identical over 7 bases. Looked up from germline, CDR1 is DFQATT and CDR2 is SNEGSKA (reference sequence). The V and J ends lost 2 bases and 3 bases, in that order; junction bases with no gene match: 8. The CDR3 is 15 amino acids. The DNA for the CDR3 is TGCAGTGCTAGATTGTCCGGGACTAAGACAGATACGCAGTATTTT. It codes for CSARLSGTKTDTQYF.

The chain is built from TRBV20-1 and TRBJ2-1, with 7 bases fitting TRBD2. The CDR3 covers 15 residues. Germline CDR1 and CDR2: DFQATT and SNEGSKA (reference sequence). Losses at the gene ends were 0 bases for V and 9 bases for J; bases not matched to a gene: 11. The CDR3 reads CSAREARGIRTEQFF. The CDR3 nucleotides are TGCAGTGCTAGAGAAGCGCGGGGGATAAGGACTGAGCAGTTCTTC.

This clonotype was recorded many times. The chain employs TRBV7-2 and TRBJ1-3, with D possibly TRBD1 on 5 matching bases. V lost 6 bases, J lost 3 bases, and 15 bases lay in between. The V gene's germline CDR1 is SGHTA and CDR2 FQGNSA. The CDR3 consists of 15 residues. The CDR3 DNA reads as TGTGCCAGCAGAGGGGAAGCCTTGGGTGGAAACACCATATATTTT. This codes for CASRGEALGGNTIYF.